This T cell receptor beta chain was sequenced during a study of post-analysis software for immune sequencing data (dated by TCRdb to 2014 to 2015). With respect to the entire study: Recorded disease courses included relapsing-remitting, secondary progressive and progressive-relapsing multiple sclerosis, with some patients lacking subtype annotation. The patient repertoires were set against 11 previously published healthy control repertoires from donors whose ages ranged from roughly 6 to 25 years. A subset of samples was prepared in parallel using single-end sample barcoding, then pooled and co-amplified after Illumina adapter ligation. Here is what the overall study found, with its caveats: Compared with controls, multiple sclerosis patients had significantly lower normalized Chao1 diversity, a finding suggesting substantial peripheral T-cell clonal expansion. The multiple sclerosis patient group was slightly younger than the control group. Strong co-clustering of samples prepared in the same batch was shown by direct clustering with F measure, prompting a batch-effect correction. Significantly higher frequencies in patients than in controls were found for five or six TRBV segments, including TRBV5-6, TRBV5-1 and TRBV20-1.

The CDR3 contains 14 residues, cysteine and phenylalanine counted. CDR3 DNA is the only sequence kept; it has 42 bases, read in frame from the first base. The CDR1 and CDR2 encoded by the germline V gene (reference sequence) are DFQATT and SNEGSKA. Library prep was done by PCR. The sequencer listed for this sample is Illumina HiSeq 2500. To reduce PCR and sequencing biases, unique molecular identifiers were built into the TCR beta cDNA libraries. Roughly 500,000 cDNA molecules were obtained per 1 to 10 million input T cells, so each molecule approximated one T cell. Patient libraries were prepared and sequenced with the same protocol used for the earlier healthy control dataset. Within a given batch, samples were prepared together, multiplexed and sequenced on the same HiSeq lane. As for how the authors treated the data: MIGEC handled the raw barcoded reads, throwing out single-read molecular identifier groups before consensus assembly and CDR3 extraction. VDJtools was used for post-analysis of the clonotype tables, with diversity normalized by down-sampling every dataset to the smallest sample size. To correct batch-related cross-sample contamination, repertoire overlap clustering matched CDR3 amino acid sequences but not nucleotide sequences. In-frame beta chains were kept once TCRdb had trimmed the public reads at Q25 with fastp and called clones with MiXCR. When rows share a CDR3 protein, they turn into one entry using the most common DNA and genes. The V and J calls and clone size are TCRdb's, not the authors'. This sample is represented by 800,000 to 950,000 distinct CDR3 sequences; under 70% of them were singletons. About 4.5% of the sample is held by the ten biggest clonotypes.

To demonstrate the VDJtools post-analysis software, the study profiled TCR beta repertoires from the peripheral blood of 10 to 15 young patients with multiple sclerosis. The multiple sclerosis patients were children and adolescents between roughly 6 and 17 years of age. Notes on this clonotype: Its cognate antigen has yet to be identified. No much larger clonotype is one base removed from it; base qualities were not supplied.

Recombination joined TRBV20-1 with TRBJ2-5, and TRBD2 aligns with 13 junction nucleotides. The J call is in doubt because the DNA end fits TRBJ2-7 better. The sequencing sample was made of blood. The sequence was obtained from a girl aged 10 to 17 with multiple sclerosis. This receptor carries the CDR3 CSARGTSGSSEQYF. In nucleotides, the sequence is TGCAGTGCTAGAGGGACTAGCGGGAGTAGCGAGCAGTACTTC.